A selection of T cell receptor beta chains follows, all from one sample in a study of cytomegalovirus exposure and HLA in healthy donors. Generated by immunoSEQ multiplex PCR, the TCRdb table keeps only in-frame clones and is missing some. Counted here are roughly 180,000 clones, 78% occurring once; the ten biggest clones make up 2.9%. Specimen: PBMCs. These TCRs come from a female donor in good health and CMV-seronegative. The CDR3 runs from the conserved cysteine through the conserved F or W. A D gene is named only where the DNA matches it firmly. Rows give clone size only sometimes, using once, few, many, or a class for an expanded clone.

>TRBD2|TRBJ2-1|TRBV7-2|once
TGTGCCAGCAGCCGGACTAGCGGCTCCTACAATGAGCAGTTCTTC
CASSRTSGSYNEQFF
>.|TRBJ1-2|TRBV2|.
TGTGCCAGCAGTGACTCGAGTCGAGCCTTTGGCTACACCTTC
CASSDSSRAFGYTF
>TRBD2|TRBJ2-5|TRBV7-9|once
TGTGCCAGCAGCCCCCCCCGGACTAGCGGGAGGGCCTGGCAAGAGACCCAGTACTTC
CASSPPRTSGRAWQETQYF
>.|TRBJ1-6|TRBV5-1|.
TGCGCCAGCAGCTTGGGTCCCCGAGGTGATTCACCCCTCCACTTT
CASSLGPRGDSPLHF
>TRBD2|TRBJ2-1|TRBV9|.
TGTGCCAGCAGCGCTGCGGGAGACAATGAGCAGTTCTTC
CASSAAGDNEQFF
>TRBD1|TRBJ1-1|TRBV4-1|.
TGCGCCAGCAGCCAAGAACAGGGGGACTGTAGGGCTTTCTTT
CASSQEQGDCRAFF
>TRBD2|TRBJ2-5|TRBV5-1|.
TGCGCCAGCAGCCCATCGTTAGCGGGATGGGAGACCCAGTACTTC
CASSPSLAGWETQYF
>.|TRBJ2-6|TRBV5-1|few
TGCGCCAGCAGCTTGAGCGTCGGTGGTGGGGCCAACGTCCTGACTTTC
CASSLSVGGGANVLTF
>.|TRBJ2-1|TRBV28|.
TGTGCCAGCGGACTAAGTGCCCAGTACAATGAGCAGTTCTTC
CASGLSAQYNEQFF
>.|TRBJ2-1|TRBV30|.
TGTGCCTGGAGTGTAACAGGGCCAATCAATGAGCAGTTCTTC
CAWSVTGPINEQFF
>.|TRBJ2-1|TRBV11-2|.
TGTGCCAGCAGCTTAACTGGGGGCTGGTCCTACAATGAGCAGTTCTTC
CASSLTGGWSYNEQFF
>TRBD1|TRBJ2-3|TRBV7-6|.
TGTGCCAGCAGCTCCGGACAGGGGGCGAAAGATACGCAGTATTTT
CASSSGQGAKDTQYF
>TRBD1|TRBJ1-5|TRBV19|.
TGTGCCAGTATTGGACAGGGGGCCAGGGGCAATCAGCCCCAGCATTTT
CASIGQGARGNQPQHF
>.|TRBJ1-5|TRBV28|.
TGTGCCAGCAGTTTATATGGGCCGGAACAGCCCCAGCATTTT
CASSLYGPEQPQHF
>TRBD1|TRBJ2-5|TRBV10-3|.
TGTGCCATCAGTGCCGACAGGGGTGAGACCCAGTACTTC
CAISADRGETQYF
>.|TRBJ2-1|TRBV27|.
TGTGCCAGCAGTTTCCCCAGGCAGTTCTTC
CASSFPRQFF
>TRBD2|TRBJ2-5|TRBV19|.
TGTGCCAGTAGTAGGGGACTAGGGAACGAAGAGACCCAGTACTTC
CASSRGLGNEETQYF
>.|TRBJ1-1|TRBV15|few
TGTGCCACCAGCGGGGGGGGTTGGGGGAACACTGAAGCTTTCTTT
CATSGGGWGNTEAFF
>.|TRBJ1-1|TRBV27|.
TGTGCCAGCATCCTGCGGGGGGGGGTGTTTGGTGAAGCTTTCTTT
CASILRGGVFGEAFF
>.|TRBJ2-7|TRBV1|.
TGCACCAGCAGCCAAAGCGGACTAGCACCCTACGAGCAGTACTTC
CTSSQSGLAPYEQYF
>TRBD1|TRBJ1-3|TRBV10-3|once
TGTGCCATCAGTGAGGGGACAGGGGAATCAGGAAACACCATATATTTT
CAISEGTGESGNTIYF
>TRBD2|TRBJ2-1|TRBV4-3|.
TGCGCCAGCAGTCTTGGACGGGGACTAGCGGGAAGTAAGCAGTTCTTC
CASSLGRGLAGSKQFF